This TCR beta chain was identified in a study of cytotoxic CD8 clonotypes in ibrutinib-treated CLL (dated by TCRdb to the early 2020s). General notes on the study: The cohort was composed of approximately 11 relapsed/refractory and roughly 15 treatment-naive patients; IGHV unmutated status was identified in fewer than 18 patients. Partial responses were observed in approximately 24 patients and complete responses in 2; after a median follow-up of roughly 72 months, remission was maintained in 15 or so patients and progression was observed in some twelve. Samples averaged around 280,000 productive templates and 94,082 productive rearrangements. Every remission and progressive disease sample was obtained while ibrutinib was still being received by the patients. Cryopreserved peripheral blood mononuclear cells were collected at three points: before therapy, at response, and at either sustained remission or disease progression. Longitudinal samples were obtainable from about 30% of the roughly 86 participants in the trial. Response samples were taken after a median of approximately 12 months on treatment, ranging from 6 to 36 months.

The time point label corresponds to: progressive disease on ibrutinib. For TCR beta library preparation, roughly 2.1 micrograms of genomic DNA was extracted from cryopreserved PBMCs. Longitudinal blood samples from CLL patients on ibrutinib monotherapy were analyzed using high-throughput TCR beta sequencing. The patients took part in an open-label, single-center phase 2 trial of ibrutinib monotherapy. Turning to this clone: Its antigen is currently not known. No qualities accompany the bases; no much larger clone lies one base away.

Each clonotype received, on average, approximately 9.9x coverage in deep resolution sequencing performed on a MiSeq, where the target depth lay between 1 in 1 million and 1 in 200,000 T cells. The immunoSEQ hsTCRB Kit was used to generate TCR beta libraries. The authors processed their data as follows. Data were analyzed with ImmunoSEQ Data Assistant and ImmunoSEQ Analyzer, with V, D and J genes assigned per IMGT definitions. Clonality, which ranges from 0 to 1, was calculated as one minus the normalized Shannon entropy of productive rearrangement frequencies. Only overrepresented clonotypes making up at least 0.05% of the repertoire of each patient were included in the public clonotype analysis. Approximately 14 age-matched healthy donor repertoires from immuneACCESS were used as controls for clonality. TCRdb stores this immuneACCESS table with in-frame sequences only. Part of the clones is absent; in the studies checked, under half of the shortfall reflects unresolved V genes, and no reason is known for the rest. The V and J calls and clone size are taken from that table; D and trimming were inferred from the DNA. The sample contains 50,000 to 70,000 clones, roughly 54% of them found a single time. The leading ten clones occupy more than 20% of the sample.

The research as a whole found: Baseline clonality was found to be higher than that of age-matched healthy donors and was strongly correlated with circulating CD8+ T-cell counts. Sampling times were not matched between sustained-remission and progressing patients, and lymph node repertoires were not studied. Clonality rose at ibrutinib response, remained stable during sustained remission, and dropped back toward baseline at progression. Public clonotypes were rare and either shrank or stayed stable during treatment, and the rise in clonality at ibrutinib response reflected expansion of private clonotypes.

CDR1 and CDR2 (DFQATT, SNEGSKA) derive from the germline V gene (reference sequence). The junction carries 6 bases between V and J, which are trimmed by 5 bases and 2 bases respectively. Its CDR3 holds 11 amino acids, cysteine through phenylalanine. Only the CDR3 DNA is retained, 33 bases long and in frame from the first base. The clonotype comes from a human donor with chronic lymphocytic leukemia. Material: PBMCs, obtained at disease progression, from a patient treated with ibrutinib. Recombination joined TRBV20-1 with TRBJ1-1; a confident D gene designation cannot be given. This receptor has the CDR3 CSADVNTEAFF. The bases read TGCAGTGCTGATGTAAACACTGAAGCTTTCTTT.